This TCR beta chain appears in the sequencing data of a study of T cell changes during pregnancy in multiple sclerosis. Sequencing used immunoSEQ multiplex PCR; TCRdb keeps in-frame clones, though not all of them. Of some 30,000 clones detected, around nine tenths appear once; the ten largest clones hold about 6.8%. Germline loops: CDR1 MDHEN, CDR2 SYDVKM. CDR3 length equals 14 residues. The V end was cut by 2 bases, the J end by 0 bases, with 8 bases between. The J gene is TRBJ2-7, the V gene TRBV28; D not certain. The receptor comes from a female donor with multiple sclerosis, enrolled in a pregnancy study. Sequences were derived from CD8+ T cells from peripheral blood mononuclear cells, sampled after pregnancy. CDR3 sequence: CASSLVSNSYEQYF. Written as DNA, the CDR3 is TGTGCCAGCAGTTTAGTTAGTAACTCCTACGAGCAGTACTTC.